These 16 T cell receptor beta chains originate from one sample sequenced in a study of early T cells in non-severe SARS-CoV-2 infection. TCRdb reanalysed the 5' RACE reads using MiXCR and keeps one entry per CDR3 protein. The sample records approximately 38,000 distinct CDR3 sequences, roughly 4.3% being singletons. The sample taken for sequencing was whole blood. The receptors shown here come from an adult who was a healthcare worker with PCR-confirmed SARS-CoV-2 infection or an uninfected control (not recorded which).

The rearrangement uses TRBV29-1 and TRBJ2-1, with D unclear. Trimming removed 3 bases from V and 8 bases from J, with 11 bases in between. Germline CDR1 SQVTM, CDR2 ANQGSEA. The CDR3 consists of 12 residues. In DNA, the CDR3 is TGCAGCGTTGACTTTCAACGGGATGAGCAGTTCTTC. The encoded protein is CSVDFQRDEQFF.

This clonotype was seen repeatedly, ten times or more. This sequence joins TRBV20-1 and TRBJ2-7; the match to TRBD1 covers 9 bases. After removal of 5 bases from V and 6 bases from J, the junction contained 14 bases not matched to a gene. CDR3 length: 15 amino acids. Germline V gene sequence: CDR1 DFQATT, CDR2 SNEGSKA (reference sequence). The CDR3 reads CSAGLTGGARGEQYF. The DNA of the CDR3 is TGCAGTGCTGGGCTTACAGGGGGCGCGAGGGGCGAGCAGTACTTC.

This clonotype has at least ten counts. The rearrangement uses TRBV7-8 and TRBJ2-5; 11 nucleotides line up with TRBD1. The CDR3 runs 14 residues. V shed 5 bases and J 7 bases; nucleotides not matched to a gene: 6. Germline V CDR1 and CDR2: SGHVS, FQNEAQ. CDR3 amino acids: CASSGGQGERTQYF. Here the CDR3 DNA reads TGTGCCAGCAGCGGGGGACAGGGGGAGCGGACCCAGTACTTC.

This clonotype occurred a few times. The CDR3 bases are TGTGCCACCTTTGGATTCGGGAGTGGAAACACCATATATTTT. Translated: CATFGFGSGNTIYF. This chain connects TRBV6-2 or TRBV6-3 to TRBJ1-3, with D unclear. V lost 10 bases and J 3 bases, leaving 16 bases between the germline ends. Looked up from germline, CDR1 is MNHEY and CDR2 is SVGEGT. The length of the CDR3 is 14 residues.

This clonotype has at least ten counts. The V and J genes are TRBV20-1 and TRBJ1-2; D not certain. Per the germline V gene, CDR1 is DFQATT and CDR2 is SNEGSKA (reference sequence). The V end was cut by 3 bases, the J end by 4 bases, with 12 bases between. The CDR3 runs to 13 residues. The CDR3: CSARPGTSYGYTF. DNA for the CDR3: TGCAGTGCTAGGCCCGGAACAAGCTATGGCTACACCTTC.

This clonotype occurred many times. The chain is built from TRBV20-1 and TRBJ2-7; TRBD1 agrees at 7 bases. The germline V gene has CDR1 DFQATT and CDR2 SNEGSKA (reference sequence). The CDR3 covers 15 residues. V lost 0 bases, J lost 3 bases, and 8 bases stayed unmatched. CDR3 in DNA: TGCAGTGCTAGAGATTTGACAGGGAACGTCTACGAGCAGTACTTC. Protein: CSARDLTGNVYEQYF.

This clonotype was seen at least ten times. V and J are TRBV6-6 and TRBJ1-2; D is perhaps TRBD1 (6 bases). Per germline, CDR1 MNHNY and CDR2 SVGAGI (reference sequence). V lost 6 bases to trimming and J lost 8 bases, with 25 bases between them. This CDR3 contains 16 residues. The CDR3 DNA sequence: TGTGCCAGCAGCCCACCCGGGGGGGCAAAAAGCGGCGGCTACACCTTC. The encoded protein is CASSPPGGAKSGGYTF.

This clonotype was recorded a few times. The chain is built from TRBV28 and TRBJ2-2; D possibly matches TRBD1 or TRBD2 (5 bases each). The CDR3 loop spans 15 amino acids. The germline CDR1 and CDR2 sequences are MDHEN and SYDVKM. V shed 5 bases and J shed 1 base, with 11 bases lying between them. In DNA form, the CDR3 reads TGTGCCAGCAGTCGCCGGGGCTGGAACACCGGGGAGCTGTTTTTT. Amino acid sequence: CASSRRGWNTGELFF.

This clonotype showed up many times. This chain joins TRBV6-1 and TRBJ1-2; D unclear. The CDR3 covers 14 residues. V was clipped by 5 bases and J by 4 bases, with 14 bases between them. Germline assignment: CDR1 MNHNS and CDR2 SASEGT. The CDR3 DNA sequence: TGTGCCAGCAGTCCAACCACGGATCTCTATGGCTACACCTTC. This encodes CASSPTTDLYGYTF.

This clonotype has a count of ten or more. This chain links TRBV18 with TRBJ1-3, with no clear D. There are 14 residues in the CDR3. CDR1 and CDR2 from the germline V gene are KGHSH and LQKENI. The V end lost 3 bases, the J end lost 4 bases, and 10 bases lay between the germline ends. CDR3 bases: TGTGCCAGCTCACCGAAGGGTGGAGGAAACACCATATATTTT. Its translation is CASSPKGGGNTIYF.

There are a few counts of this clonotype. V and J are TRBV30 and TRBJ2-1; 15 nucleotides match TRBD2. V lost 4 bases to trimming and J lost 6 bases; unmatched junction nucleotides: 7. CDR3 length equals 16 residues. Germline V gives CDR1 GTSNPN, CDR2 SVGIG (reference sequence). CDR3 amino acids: CAWMGLAGGILNEQFF. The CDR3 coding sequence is TGTGCCTGGATGGGACTAGCGGGGGGCATTCTCAATGAGCAGTTCTTC.

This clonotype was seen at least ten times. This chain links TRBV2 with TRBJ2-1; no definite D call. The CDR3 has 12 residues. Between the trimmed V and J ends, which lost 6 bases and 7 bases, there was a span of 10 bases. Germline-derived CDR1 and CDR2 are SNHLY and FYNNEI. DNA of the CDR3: TGTGCCAGCAGACCAGATTCGAATGAGCAGTTCTTC. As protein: CASRPDSNEQFF.

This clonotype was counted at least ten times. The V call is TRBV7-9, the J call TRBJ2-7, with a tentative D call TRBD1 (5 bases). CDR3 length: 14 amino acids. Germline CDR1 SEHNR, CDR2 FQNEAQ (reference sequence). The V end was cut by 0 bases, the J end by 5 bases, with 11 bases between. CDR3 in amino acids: CASSLADSYDEQYF. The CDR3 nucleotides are TGTGCCAGCAGCTTAGCTGACAGTTATGACGAGCAGTACTTC.

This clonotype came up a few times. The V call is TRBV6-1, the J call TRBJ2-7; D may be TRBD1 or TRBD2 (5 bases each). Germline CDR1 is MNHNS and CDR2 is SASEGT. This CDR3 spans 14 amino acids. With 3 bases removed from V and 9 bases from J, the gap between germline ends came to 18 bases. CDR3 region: CASSDQGPASGQYF. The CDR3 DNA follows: TGTGCCAGCAGTGATCAGGGACCCGCTTCAGGGCAGTACTTC.

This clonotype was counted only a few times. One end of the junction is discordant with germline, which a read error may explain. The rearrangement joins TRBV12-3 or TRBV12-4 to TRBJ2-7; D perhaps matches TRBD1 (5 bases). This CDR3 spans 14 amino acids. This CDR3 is CASSIWQGSSEQYF. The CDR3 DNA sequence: TGTGCCAGCTCGATTTGGCAGGGCTCCTCCGAGCAGTACTTC.

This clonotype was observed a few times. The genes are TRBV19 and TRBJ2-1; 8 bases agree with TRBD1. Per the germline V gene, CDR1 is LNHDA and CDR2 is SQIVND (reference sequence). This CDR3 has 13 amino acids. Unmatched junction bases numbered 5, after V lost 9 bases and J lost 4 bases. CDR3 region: CASRDRLYNEQFF. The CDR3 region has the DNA TGTGCCAGCCGGGACAGGCTATACAATGAGCAGTTCTTC.